This T cell receptor beta chain derives from a study of regulatory T cells in long-lasting Graves disease. Study-wide background: Those Graves' patients who were newly diagnosed had been on antithyroid drugs under 3 months. Study observations and caveats: Persistent disease was associated with favored TRBV28 usage and with favored use of TRBJ1-2 and TRBJ2-5.

The time point is: newly diagnosed GD, antithyroid drugs for less than 3 months. Scientists built the TCR library using RNA that was extracted from PBMCs. This clonotype has ten or more counts. Its target is unknown. Through Arm-PCR of CDR3 regions and iRepertoire HTBI primers, TCR beta libraries were built. TCRdb called the multiplex PCR reads again in MiXCR, with one record for every CDR3 protein. Of 560,000 or so distinct CDR3 sequences in the sample, about 16% are singletons; the top ten hold about 12%. This CDR3 comprises 14 residues. With 6 bases removed from V and 1 base from J, the gap between germline ends came to 11 bases. CDR1 is SGHAT, CDR2 FQNNGV, per germline. The sample also formed part of further work on T cells in Graves' hyperthyroidism and ophthalmopathy. That paper adds: Diagnoses rested on clinical symptoms, serum thyroxine and TRAb, thyroid ultrasound and orbital computed tomography.

The sample in question was peripheral blood mononuclear cells (PBMCs), obtained at new diagnosis, from a patient treated with antithyroid drugs. The receptor was isolated from a man younger than 35 with Graves disease. The chain joins TRBV11-2 to TRBJ2-3; D not resolved. CDR3 amino acids: CASRLPFGTDTQYF. As DNA, the CDR3 is TGTGCCAGCAGGCTCCCGTTCGGCACAGATACGCAGTATTTT.